This is a list of T cell receptor beta chains from one sample in a study of a mutant IDH1 vaccine in newly diagnosed glioma. Data came from immunoSEQ multiplex PCR; TCRdb stores just in-frame clones and leaves some out. This sample has some 87,000 clones, with about four fifths found just once. Specimen: PBMCs, collected from a glioma patient treated with radiotherapy, temozolomide or both. The receptors shown here come from a man aged 35 to 55 with glioma. Each CDR3 is given without its conserved first and last residue. Each record gives: V gene, D gene, J gene, CDR3 protein. A D gene is named only where the DNA matches it firmly.

TRBV7-8	TRBD2	TRBJ2-3	ASSLLAGVQFTDTQY
TRBV4-3	TRBD1	TRBJ2-7	ASSQGTGKSSYEQY
TRBV7-2	TRBD1	TRBJ2-7	ASSLKQGAGEQY
TRBV18	-	TRBJ2-1	ASSPRIQEQF
TRBV7-2	TRBD2	TRBJ2-7	ASRDSGSNYEQY
TRBV28	TRBD1	TRBJ1-5	ASNPTGSNQPQH
TRBV18	-	TRBJ1-1	ASSPLQNTEAF
TRBV5-5	-	TRBJ2-1	ASSSRTSPHNEQF
TRBV7-6	TRBD1	TRBJ2-7	ASSSTGTHEQY
TRBV4-2	-	TRBJ2-3	ASSQKQGADTQY
TRBV7-2	-	TRBJ2-3	ASRPAAGRTDTQY
TRBV28	-	TRBJ1-3	ASSSRQSGDTIY
TRBV19	-	TRBJ1-1	ASSIVPGRHTEAF
TRBV9	-	TRBJ2-4	ASSPGALGKNIQY
TRBV19	-	TRBJ2-7	ASSNRNYEQY
TRBV4-2	-	TRBJ1-1	ASSQGPMNTEAF
TRBV5-6	-	TRBJ1-1	ASSSPRRGRDTEAF
TRBV5-5	TRBD2	TRBJ2-3	ASSYNPGGQYTQY
TRBV11-3	-	TRBJ2-5	ASSLGESTQETQY
TRBV5-6	-	TRBJ2-7	ASSMHGGGEQY
TRBV5-4	-	TRBJ1-3	ASSWMGNTIY
TRBV21-1	-	TRBJ2-7	ASSTGTSGISYEQY
TRBV6-6	TRBD1	TRBJ2-7	ASSYRQGVYEQY
TRBV15	TRBD2	TRBJ2-1	ATSSGTSGYLGEDNEQF
TRBV7-3	TRBD1	TRBJ2-5	ASSLLGTEQETQY
TRBV6-5	-	TRBJ2-7	ATRTASSYEQY
TRBV18	-	TRBJ2-5	ASSPPNQGQETQY
TRBV7-9	-	TRBJ1-5	ASSADSGGNQPQH
TRBV7-9	TRBD1	TRBJ2-5	ASSLGQGAQETQY
TRBV2	-	TRBJ2-7	ASRGGLDEQY
TRBV5-4	TRBD2	TRBJ2-1	ASSPSGIYNEQF
TRBV7-6	TRBD1	TRBJ2-5	ASSIRTGSGETQY
TRBV19	-	TRBJ2-2	ASSNGELF
TRBV7-2	TRBD2	TRBJ2-3	ASSLGLAGDTQY
TRBV6-6	-	TRBJ1-1	ASSYLGPAEAF
TRBV16	-	TRBJ2-1	ASSHPIGGGPNEQF
TRBV15	-	TRBJ2-6	ATSRDRGAGANVLT
TRBV7-9	-	TRBJ2-1	ASSFFTGGGVRNEQF
TRBV28	-	TRBJ1-5	ASLSSLSNQPQH
TRBV28	TRBD1	TRBJ2-3	ASRGQVRNTDTQY
TRBV11-2	TRBD2	TRBJ2-7	ASSGANRGLVPGEQY
TRBV19	-	TRBJ1-2	ASKEGVQKGYT
TRBV11-2	-	TRBJ2-7	ASSIVAGDYEQY
TRBV7-3	TRBD1	TRBJ2-7	AGSPRGQGAYEQY
TRBV27	-	TRBJ1-6	ASSAGPRLTPLH
TRBV30	-	TRBJ1-4	AWSAGRDEKLF
TRBV4-2	TRBD1	TRBJ2-1	ASSQDGGGTGNNEQF
TRBV5-1	-	TRBJ2-1	ASSLDGGPGNEQF
TRBV2	-	TRBJ2-2	ASRQNTGELF
TRBV5-8	-	TRBJ2-7	ASSRQAASYEQY
TRBV5-6	TRBD1	TRBJ1-1	ASSSGTDEAF
TRBV6-6	-	TRBJ2-1	ASSYRNEQF
TRBV6-5	-	TRBJ1-1	ASREQGQDTEAF